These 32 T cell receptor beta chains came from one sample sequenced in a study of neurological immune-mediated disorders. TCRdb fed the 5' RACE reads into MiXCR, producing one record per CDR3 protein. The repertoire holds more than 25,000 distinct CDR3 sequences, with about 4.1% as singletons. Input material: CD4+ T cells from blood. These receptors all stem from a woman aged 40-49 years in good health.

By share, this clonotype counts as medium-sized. DNA for the CDR3: TGCGCCAGCAGTTCGCCCGGGACTAGCGGGGCTAGCACAGATACGCAGTATTTT. Protein product: CASSSPGTSGASTDTQYF. The chain recombines TRBV5-1 with TRBJ2-3; TRBD2 agrees at 13 bases. The trim removed 5 bases at V and 0 bases at J, leaving 9 bases unmatched. Germline CDR1 and CDR2: SGHRS and YFSETQ. This CDR3 has 18 amino acids.

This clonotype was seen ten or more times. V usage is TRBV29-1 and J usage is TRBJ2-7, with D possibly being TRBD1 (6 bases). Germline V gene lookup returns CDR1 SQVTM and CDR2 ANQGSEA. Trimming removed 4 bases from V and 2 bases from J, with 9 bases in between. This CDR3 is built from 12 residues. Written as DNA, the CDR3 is TGCAGCGTTGCCGGACAGACCTACGAGCAGTACTTC. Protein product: CSVAGQTYEQYF.

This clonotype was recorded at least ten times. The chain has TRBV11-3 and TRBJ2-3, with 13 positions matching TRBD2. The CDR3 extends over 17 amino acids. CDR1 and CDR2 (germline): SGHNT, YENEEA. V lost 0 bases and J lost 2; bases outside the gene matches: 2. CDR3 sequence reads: CASSLDGTSGNTDTQYF. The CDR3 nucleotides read TGTGCCAGCAGCTTAGATGGGACTAGCGGGAACACAGATACGCAGTATTTT.

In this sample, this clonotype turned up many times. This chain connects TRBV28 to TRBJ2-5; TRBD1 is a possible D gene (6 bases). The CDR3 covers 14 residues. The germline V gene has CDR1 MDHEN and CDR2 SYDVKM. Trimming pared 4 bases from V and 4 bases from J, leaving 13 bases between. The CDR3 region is CASSSSGAPETQYF. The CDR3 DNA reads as TGTGCCAGCAGTTCATCAGGGGCCCCAGAGACCCAGTACTTC.

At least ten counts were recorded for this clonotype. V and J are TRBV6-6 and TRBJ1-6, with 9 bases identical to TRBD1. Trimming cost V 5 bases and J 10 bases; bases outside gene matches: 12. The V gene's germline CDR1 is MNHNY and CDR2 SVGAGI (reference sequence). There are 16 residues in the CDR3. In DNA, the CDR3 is TGTGCCAGCAGTCACCCGCCGGGACAGGGAAGATCACCCCTCCACTTT. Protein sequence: CASSHPPGQGRSPLHF.

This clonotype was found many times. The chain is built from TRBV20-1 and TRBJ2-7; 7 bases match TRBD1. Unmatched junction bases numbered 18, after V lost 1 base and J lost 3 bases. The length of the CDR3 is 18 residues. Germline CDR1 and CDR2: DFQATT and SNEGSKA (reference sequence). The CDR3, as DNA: TGCAGTGCTAGAGCCTCAAGAACCCGACCGGGACAGTTCTACGAGCAGTACTTC. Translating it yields CSARASRTRPGQFYEQYF.

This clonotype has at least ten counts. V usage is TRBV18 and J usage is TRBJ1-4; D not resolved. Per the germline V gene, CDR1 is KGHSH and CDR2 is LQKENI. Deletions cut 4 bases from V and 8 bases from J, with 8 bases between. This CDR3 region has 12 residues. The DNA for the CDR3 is TGTGCCAGCTCACAGGGAAGCGAAAAACTGTTTTTT. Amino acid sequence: CASSQGSEKLFF. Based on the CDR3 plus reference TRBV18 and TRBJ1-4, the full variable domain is NAGVMQNPRHLVRRRGQEARLRCSPMKGHSHVYWYRQLPEEGLKFMVYLQKENIIDESGMPKERFSAEFPKEGPSILRIQQVVRGDSAAYFCASSQGSEKLFFGSGTQLSVL.

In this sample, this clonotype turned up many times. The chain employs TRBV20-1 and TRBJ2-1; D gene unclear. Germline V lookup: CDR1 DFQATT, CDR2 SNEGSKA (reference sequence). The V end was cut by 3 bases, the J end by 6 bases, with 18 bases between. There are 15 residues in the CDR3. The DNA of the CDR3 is TGCAGTGCTAGTGGGTCCTGGTGGGCGATCAATGAGCAGTTCTTC. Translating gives CSASGSWWAINEQFF.

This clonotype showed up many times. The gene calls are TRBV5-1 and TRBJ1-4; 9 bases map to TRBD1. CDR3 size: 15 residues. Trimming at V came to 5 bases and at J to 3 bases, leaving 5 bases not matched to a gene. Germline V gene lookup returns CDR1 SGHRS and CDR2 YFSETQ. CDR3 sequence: CASSLRQGANEKLFF. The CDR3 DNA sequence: TGCGCCAGCAGTCTTCGACAGGGGGCTAATGAAAAACTGTTTTTT.

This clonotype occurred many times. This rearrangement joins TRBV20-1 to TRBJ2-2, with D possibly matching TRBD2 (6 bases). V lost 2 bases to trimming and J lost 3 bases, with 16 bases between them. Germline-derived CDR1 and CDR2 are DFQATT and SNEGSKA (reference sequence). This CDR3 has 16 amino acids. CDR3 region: CSARLASLSDTGELFF. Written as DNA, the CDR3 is TGCAGTGCTAGACTAGCGTCCCTCAGCGACACCGGGGAGCTGTTTTTT.

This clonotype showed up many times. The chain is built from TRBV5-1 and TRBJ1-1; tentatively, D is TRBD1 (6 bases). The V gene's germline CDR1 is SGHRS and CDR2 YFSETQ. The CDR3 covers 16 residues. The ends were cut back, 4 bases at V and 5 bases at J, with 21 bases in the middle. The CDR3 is CASSGGQGTFFTEAFF. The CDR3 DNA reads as TGCGCCAGCAGCGGGGGACAAGGCACCTTTTTTACTGAAGCTTTCTTT.

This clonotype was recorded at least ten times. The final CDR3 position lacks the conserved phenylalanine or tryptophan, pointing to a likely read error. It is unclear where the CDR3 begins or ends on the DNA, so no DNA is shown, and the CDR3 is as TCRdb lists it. CDR3 sequence: CASSLDRDRGI. The chain links TRBV11-2 to TRBJ2-1; the table's D call TRBD1 went unverified against the DNA. The CDR3 is made up of 11 amino acids, end residues included. The germline V gene encodes CDR1 SGHAT and CDR2 FQNNGV.

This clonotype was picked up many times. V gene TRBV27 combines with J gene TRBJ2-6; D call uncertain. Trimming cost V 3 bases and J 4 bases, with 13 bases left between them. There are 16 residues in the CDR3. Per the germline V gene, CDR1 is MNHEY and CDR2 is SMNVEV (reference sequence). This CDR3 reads CASSFLGVTGANVLTF. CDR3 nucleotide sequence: TGTGCCAGCAGTTTTTTAGGTGTAACGGGGGCCAACGTCCTGACTTTC.

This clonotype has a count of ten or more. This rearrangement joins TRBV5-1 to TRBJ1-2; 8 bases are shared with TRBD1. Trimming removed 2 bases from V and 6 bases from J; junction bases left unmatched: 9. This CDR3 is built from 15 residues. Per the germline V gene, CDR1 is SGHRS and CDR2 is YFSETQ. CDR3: CASSFGTGPADGYTF. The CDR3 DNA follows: TGCGCCAGCAGCTTCGGGACAGGTCCCGCGGATGGCTACACCTTC.

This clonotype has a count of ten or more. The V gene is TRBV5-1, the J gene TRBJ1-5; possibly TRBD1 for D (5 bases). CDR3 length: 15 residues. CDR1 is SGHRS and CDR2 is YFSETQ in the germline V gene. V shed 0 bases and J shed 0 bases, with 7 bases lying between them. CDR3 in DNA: TGCGCCAGCAGCTTGGGACAGTATAGCAATCAGCCCCAGCATTTT. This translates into CASSLGQYSNQPQHF.

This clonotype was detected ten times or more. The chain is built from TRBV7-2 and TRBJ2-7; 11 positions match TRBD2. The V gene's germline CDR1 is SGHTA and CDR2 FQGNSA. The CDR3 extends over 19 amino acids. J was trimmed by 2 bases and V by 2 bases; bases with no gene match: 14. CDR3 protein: CASSLRAGTSGLPPYEQYF. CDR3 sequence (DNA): TGTGCCAGCAGCTTACGGGCAGGGACTAGCGGCCTTCCTCCCTACGAGCAGTACTTC.

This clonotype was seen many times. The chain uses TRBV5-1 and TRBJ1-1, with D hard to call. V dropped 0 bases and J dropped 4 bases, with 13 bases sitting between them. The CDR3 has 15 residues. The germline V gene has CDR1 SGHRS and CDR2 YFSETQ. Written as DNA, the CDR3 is TGCGCCAGCAGCTTGGAGGGAGGGAGGCCCACTGAAGCTTTCTTT. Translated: CASSLEGGRPTEAFF.

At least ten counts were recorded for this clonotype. The CDR3 loop is CASSEAGGRSDTQYF. CDR3 in DNA: TGTGCCAGCAGTGAAGCGGGCGGGAGATCAGATACGCAGTATTTT. The V and J genes are TRBV6-1 and TRBJ2-3, with 7 bases fitting TRBD2. Germline lookup yields CDR1 MNHNS and CDR2 SASEGT. The J segment lost 4 bases and the V segment lost 0 bases, leaving 4 bases of the junction unmatched. There are 15 residues in the CDR3.

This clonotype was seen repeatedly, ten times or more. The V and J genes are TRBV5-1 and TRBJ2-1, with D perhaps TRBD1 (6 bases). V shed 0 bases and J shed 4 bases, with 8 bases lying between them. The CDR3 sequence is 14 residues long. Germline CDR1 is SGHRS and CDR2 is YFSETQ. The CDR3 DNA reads TGCGCCAGCAGCTTGGGACAGGATTACAATGAGCAGTTCTTC. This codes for CASSLGQDYNEQFF.

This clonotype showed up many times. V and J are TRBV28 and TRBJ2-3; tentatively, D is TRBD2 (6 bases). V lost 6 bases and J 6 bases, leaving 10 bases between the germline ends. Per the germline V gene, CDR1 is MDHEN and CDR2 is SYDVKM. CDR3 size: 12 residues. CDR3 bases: TGTGCCAGCAGCAGTGGGGGGGATACGCAGTATTTT. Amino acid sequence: CASSSGGDTQYF. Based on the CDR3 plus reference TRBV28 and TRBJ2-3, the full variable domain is DVKVTQSSRYLVKRTGEKVFLECVQDMDHENMFWYRQDPGLGLRLIYFSYDVKMKEKGDIPEGYSVSREKKERFSLILESASTNQTSMYLCASSSGGDTQYFGPGTRLTVL.

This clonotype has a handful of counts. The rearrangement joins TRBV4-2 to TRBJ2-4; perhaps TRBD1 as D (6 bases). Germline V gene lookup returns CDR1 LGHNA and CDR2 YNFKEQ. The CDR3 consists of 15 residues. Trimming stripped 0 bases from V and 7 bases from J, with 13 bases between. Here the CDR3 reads CASSQDWQGWNIQYF. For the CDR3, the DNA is TGTGCCAGCAGCCAAGATTGGCAGGGGTGGAACATTCAGTACTTC.

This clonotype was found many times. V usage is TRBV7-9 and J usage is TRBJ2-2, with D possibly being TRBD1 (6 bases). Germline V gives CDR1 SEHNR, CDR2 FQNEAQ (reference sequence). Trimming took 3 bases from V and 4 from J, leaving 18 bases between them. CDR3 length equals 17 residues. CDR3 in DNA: TGTGCCAGCAGCTTCAACGACAGGCCCAGGGGCACCGGGGAGCTGTTTTTT. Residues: CASSFNDRPRGTGELFF. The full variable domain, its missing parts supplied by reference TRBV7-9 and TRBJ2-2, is DTGVSQNPRHKITKRGQNVTFRCDPISEHNRLYWYRQTLGQGPEFLTYFQNEAQLEKSRLLSDRFSAERPKGSFSTLEIQRTEQGDSAMYLCASSFNDRPRGTGELFFGEGSRLTVL.

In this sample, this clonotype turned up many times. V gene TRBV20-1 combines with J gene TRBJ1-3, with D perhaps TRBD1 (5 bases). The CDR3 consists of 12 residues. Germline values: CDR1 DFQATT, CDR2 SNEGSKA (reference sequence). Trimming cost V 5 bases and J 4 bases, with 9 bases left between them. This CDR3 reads CSALNRGNTIYF. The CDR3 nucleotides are TGCAGTGCTCTGAACAGGGGAAACACCATATATTTT.

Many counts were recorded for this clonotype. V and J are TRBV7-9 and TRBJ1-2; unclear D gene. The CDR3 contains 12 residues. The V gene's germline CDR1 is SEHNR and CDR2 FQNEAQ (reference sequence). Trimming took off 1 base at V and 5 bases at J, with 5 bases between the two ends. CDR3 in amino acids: CASSLEEYGYTF. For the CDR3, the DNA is TGTGCCAGCAGCTTAGAAGAATATGGCTACACCTTC.

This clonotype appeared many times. The CDR3 DNA follows: TGCGCCAGCAGCTTGGGGGCATCTGGAAACACCATATATTTT. Protein sequence: CASSLGASGNTIYF. This chain joins TRBV5-1 and TRBJ1-3; D unresolved. Trimming pared 0 bases from V and 1 base from J, leaving 5 bases between. Germline values: CDR1 SGHRS, CDR2 YFSETQ. This CDR3 contains 14 residues.

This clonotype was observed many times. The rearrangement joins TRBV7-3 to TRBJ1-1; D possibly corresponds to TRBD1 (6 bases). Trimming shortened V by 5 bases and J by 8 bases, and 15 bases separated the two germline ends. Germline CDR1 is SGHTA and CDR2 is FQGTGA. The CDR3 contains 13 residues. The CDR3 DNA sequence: TGTGCCAGCAGCCAAAGGGCAGGGACAGAAGCTTTCTTT. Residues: CASSQRAGTEAFF.

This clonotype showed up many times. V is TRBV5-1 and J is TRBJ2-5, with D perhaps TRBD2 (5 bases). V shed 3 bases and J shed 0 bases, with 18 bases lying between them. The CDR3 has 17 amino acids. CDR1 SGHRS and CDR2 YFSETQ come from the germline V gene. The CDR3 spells CASSWPPGSGDQETQYF. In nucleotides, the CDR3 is TGCGCCAGCAGCTGGCCCCCCGGGTCCGGGGACCAAGAGACCCAGTACTTC.

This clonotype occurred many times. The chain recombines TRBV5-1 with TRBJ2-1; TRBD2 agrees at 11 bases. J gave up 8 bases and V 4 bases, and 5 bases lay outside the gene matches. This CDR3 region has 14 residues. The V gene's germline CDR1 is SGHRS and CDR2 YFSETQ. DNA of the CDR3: TGCGCCAGCAGCCCGGGACTAGCGGTAGATGAGCAGTTCTTC. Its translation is CASSPGLAVDEQFF.

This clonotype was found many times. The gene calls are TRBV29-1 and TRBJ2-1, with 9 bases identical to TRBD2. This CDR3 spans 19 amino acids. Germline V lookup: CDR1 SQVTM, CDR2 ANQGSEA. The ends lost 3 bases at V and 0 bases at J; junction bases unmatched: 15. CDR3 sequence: CSVDPSGGPHGASYNEQFF. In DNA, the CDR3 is TGCAGCGTTGATCCCAGCGGGGGGCCACACGGAGCCTCCTACAATGAGCAGTTCTTC.

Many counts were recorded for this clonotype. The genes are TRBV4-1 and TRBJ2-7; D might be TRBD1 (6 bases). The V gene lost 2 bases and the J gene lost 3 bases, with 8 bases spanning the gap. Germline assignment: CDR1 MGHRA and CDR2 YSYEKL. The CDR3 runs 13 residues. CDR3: CASSQRQDYEQYF. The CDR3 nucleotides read TGCGCCAGCAGCCAAAGACAGGACTACGAGCAGTACTTC.

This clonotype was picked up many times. The CDR3 protein is CASSEWSASMAPGGYGYTF. For the CDR3, the DNA is TGCGCCAGCAGTGAATGGTCTGCCAGTATGGCCCCGGGAGGGTATGGCTACACCTTC. The chain has TRBV10-2 and TRBJ1-2; D uncertain. The CDR3 loop spans 19 amino acids. Germline V gives CDR1 WSHSY, CDR2 SAAADI. V dropped 3 bases and J dropped 5 bases, with 28 bases sitting between them.

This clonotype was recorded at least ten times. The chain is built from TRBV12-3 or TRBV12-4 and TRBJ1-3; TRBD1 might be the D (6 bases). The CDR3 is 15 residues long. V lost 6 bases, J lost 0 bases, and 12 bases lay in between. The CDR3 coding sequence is TGTGCCAGCAGGTCTGCAGGGGTCTCTGGAAACACCATATATTTT. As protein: CASRSAGVSGNTIYF.